Reported below is one T cell receptor beta chain. Its antigen is unidentified. This record comes from a study of shared clonotypes between healthy human individuals. Profiled with immunoSEQ multiplex PCR; TCRdb holds only in-frame clones, not every one. Counted here are about 490,000 clones, less than 80% occurring once; the ten biggest clones make up roughly 13%. Trimming took 4 bases from V and 0 from J; bases not matched to a gene: 3. The CDR3 consists of 16 residues. Germline V gene data show CDR1 as SGHVS and CDR2 as FQNEAQ. Whole-study results and caveats: Among donors, sharing of clonotypes was expected to be affected by sequencing depth. Genetic and exposure-history diversity was limited by the few donors.

The sequence was obtained from a woman aged 40-49 years in good health. Some clones in this sample may be carry-over from other donors' samples. Sequencing was done on a sample of PBMCs. The chain has TRBV7-8 and TRBJ2-3; TRBD2 matches 11 bases. The CDR3 protein is CASSWGLAESTDTQYF. The CDR3 nucleotides are TGTGCCAGCAGCTGGGGACTAGCGGAGAGCACAGATACGCAGTATTTT.